This T cell receptor (beta chain) was captured in a study of shared clonotypes between healthy human individuals. As regards this clone: Its specificity is unknown. The sample contains more than one DNA sequence encoding this CDR3.

Naive CD8 cells lacked CD45RO, underwent positive selection for CCR7 and left out terminally differentiated effector memory CD45RA+ cells. The assay was run at deep level. Measured with immunoSEQ multiplex PCR; TCRdb has only the in-frame clones, and not every one. The table lists about 2,200,000 clones, approximately 94% of them singletons, with 1.5% to 2% in the top ten. Broader study findings: What rarefaction showed was incomplete sorted-subset sequencing despite large depth. Larger estimated richness was generally recorded for naive subsets relative to memory subsets.

The CDR3 consists of 15 residues. Trimming stripped 0 bases from V and 1 base from J, with 9 bases between. In germline, CDR1 is SGDLS, CDR2 YYNGEE. The sequence was obtained from a man aged 18 to 30 in good health. Some clones in this sample may be carry-over from other donors' samples. The chain is built from TRBV9 and TRBJ2-3; D possibly uses TRBD1 or TRBD2 (5 bases each). Sequenced input: naive CD8+ T cells from PBMCs. This chain's CDR3 is CASSVAGRGTDTQYF. CDR3 DNA: TGTGCCAGCAGCGTAGCGGGGCGAGGCACAGATACGCAGTATTTT.